A single sample gave rise to the 4 T cell receptor beta chains below, sequenced in a study of sequential checkpoint blockade in melanoma (dated by TCRdb to about 2019). The treatment or condition label here, explained by the study, means: randomized to nivolumab then ipilimumab (arm A) or the reverse (arm B). The library was obtained by the immunoSEQ multiplex PCR assay. TCRdb's version of the immuneACCESS table is confined to in-frame rearrangements and falls short of the full clone set. An unresolved V gene accounts for under half of the shortfall where checked; the remainder is of unknown origin. Recorded for this sample are 1,500 to 2,000 clones; around 74% of them occurred a single time. The ten largest clones capture about 21% of the sample. The specimen was CD8+ T cells sorted from blood (inferred from file names), collected from a patient given nivolumab and ipilimumab in sequence. The receptors stem from a human donor with melanoma.

This sequence joins TRBV10-3 and TRBJ1-5, with D perhaps matching TRBD1 (6 bases). V lost 0 bases to trimming and J lost 7 bases, with 16 bases between them. CDR3 length equals 16 residues. Germline CDR1 reads ENHRY; CDR2 reads SYGVKD. CDR3 in DNA: TGTGCCATCAGTGAGTCCGGGTTGGCAGGGGAGCAGCCCCAGCATTTT. It codes for CAISESGLAGEQPQHF.

V is TRBV18 and J is TRBJ1-2; no definite D call. The CDR3 covers 14 residues. The V end was cut by 0 bases, the J end by 1 base, with 6 bases between. Germline V gene lookup returns CDR1 KGHSH and CDR2 LQKENI. CDR3 in amino acids: CASSPPEDNYGYTF. CDR3 in DNA: TGTGCCAGCTCACCACCGGAGGATAACTATGGCTACACCTTC. The full variable domain, its missing parts supplied by reference TRBV18 and TRBJ1-2, is NAGVMQNPRHLVRRRGQEARLRCSPMKGHSHVYWYRQLPEEGLKFMVYLQKENIIDESGMPKERFSAEFPKEGPSILRIQQVVRGDSAAYFCASSPPEDNYGYTFGSGTRLTVV.

This clone was detected a few times. The rearrangement uses TRBV19 and TRBJ2-7; 8 bases are shared with TRBD1. The CDR3 sequence is 15 residues long. Germline V gene sequence: CDR1 LNHDA, CDR2 SQIVND (reference sequence). Germline trimming cut 5 bases from V and 3 bases from J; bases unmatched to any gene: 9. Here the CDR3 reads CASSVSGQGRYEQYF. CDR3 in DNA: TGTGCCAGTAGTGTTTCTGGACAGGGTCGCTACGAGCAGTACTTC.

V and J are TRBV7-1 and TRBJ2-6; a possible D gene is TRBD1 (5 bases). TRBV7-1 qualifies as an ORF whose function is uncertain. V lost 5 bases and J lost 5, with 19 bases in between. This CDR3 comprises 17 residues. CDR3 region: CASSMQRGQSRANVLTF. Written as DNA, the CDR3 is TGTGCCAGCAGCATGCAGCGAGGACAAAGTCGGGCCAACGTCCTGACTTTC.